The rows below give T cell receptor beta chains drawn from one sample of a study of spatial heterogeneity in lung cancer. One entry per CDR3 protein, called by TCRdb with MiXCR from the 5' RACE reads. The sample consists of some 87,000 distinct CDR3 sequences, 7% to 9% of them appearing once. Sequenced here: PBMCs, sampled at surgery. All receptors come from a male donor with early-stage non-small cell lung cancer. CDR3s include the opening cysteine and the closing phenylalanine or tryptophan. The D gene is left open where the match is weak. Size is omitted from some rows. Given values are once, few, many or a class for expanded clones.

TRBD2	TRBV5-1	few	TRBJ2-5	CASRISPRLAGGETQYF	TGCGCCAGCAGGATATCGCCGAGACTAGCGGGGGGAGAGACCCAGTACTTC
TRBD2	TRBV5-4	NA	TRBJ2-5	CASSRTGASGIRQETQYF	TGTGCCAGCAGCCGTACTGGGGCTAGCGGGATCCGTCAAGAGACCCAGTACTTC
NA	TRBV11-2	NA	TRBJ2-5	CASSLMGSGEETQYF	TGTGCCAGCAGCTTAATGGGCAGTGGTGAAGAGACCCAGTACTTC
NA	TRBV29-1	many	TRBJ2-5	CSIAGGQETQYF	TGCAGTATAGCCGGGGGCCAAGAGACCCAGTACTTC
TRBD1	TRBV7-2	few	TRBJ1-2	CASSLRQGADGYTF	TGTGCCAGCAGCTTACGACAGGGGGCGGATGGCTACACCTTC
NA	TRBV19	few	TRBJ2-1	CASSIAPGTLYNEQFF	TGTGCCAGTAGTATAGCGCCGGGAACCCTCTACAATGAGCAGTTCTTC
NA	TRBV5-1	few	TRBJ1-5	CASRSRDDQPQHF	TGCGCCAGCAGGTCTAGGGATGATCAGCCCCAGCATTTT
NA	TRBV19	many	TRBJ1-2	CASSPGQIYGYTF	TGTGCCAGTAGCCCGGGACAAATCTATGGCTACACCTTC
NA	TRBV28	many	TRBJ1-6	CASFGNSPLHF	TGTGCCAGCTTTGGAAATTCACCCCTCCACTTT
NA	TRBV21-1	few	TRBJ2-5	CASSKGPGQGAETQYF	TGTGCCAGCAGCAAAGGACCAGGACAGGGGGCAGAGACCCAGTACTTC
NA	TRBV2	many	TRBJ2-5	CASSRVPRETQYF	TGTGCCAGCAGCCGGGTCCCACGAGAGACCCAGTACTTC
TRBD1	TRBV6-2/TRBV6-3	NA	TRBJ1-5	CASSHHYRGSNQPQHF	TGTGCCAGCAGCCATCATTACAGGGGAAGCAATCAGCCCCAGCATTTT
NA	TRBV29-1	many	TRBJ2-1	CSVGVGKNEQFF	TGCAGCGTTGGGGTTGGGAAAAATGAGCAGTTCTTC
TRBD1	TRBV20-1	few	TRBJ1-1	CSAGDHRGGTEAFF	TGCAGTGCTGGGGACCACAGGGGGGGCACTGAAGCTTTCTTT
NA	TRBV30	many	TRBJ1-1	CAWREQGNTEAFF	TGTGCCTGGAGGGAACAGGGCAACACTGAAGCTTTCTTT
TRBD2	TRBV29-1	many	TRBJ2-6	CSVVGGRPGANVLTF	TGCAGCGTTGTGGGCGGGAGACCTGGGGCCAACGTCCTGACTTTC
NA	TRBV3-1	NA	TRBJ2-3	CASSQDIVARTHTQYF	TGTGCCAGCAGCCAAGATATCGTGGCACGAACACATACGCAGTATTTT
NA	TRBV12-3/TRBV12-4	NA	TRBJ2-5	CASSLSATQYF	TGTGCCAGCAGTTTAAGTGCGACCCAGTACTTC
NA	TRBV5-4	few	TRBJ1-2	CASSLDSGFNYGYTF	TGTGCCAGCAGCTTGGATTCAGGATTTAACTATGGCTACACCTTC
TRBD2	TRBV29-1	few	TRBJ2-1	CSVTSGYNEQFF	TGCAGCGTAACTAGCGGCTACAATGAGCAGTTCTTC
NA	TRBV24-1	few	TRBJ1-5	CATSPGNQPQHF	TGTGCCACCAGTCCAGGCAATCAGCCCCAGCATTTT
NA	TRBV20-1	few	TRBJ2-7	CSARVQGSYEQYF	TGCAGTGCTAGAGTCCAGGGTTCCTACGAGCAGTACTTC
NA	TRBV10-3	many	TRBJ2-1	CAISATDKSYNEQFF	TGTGCCATCAGCGCGACAGATAAATCCTACAATGAGCAGTTCTTC
TRBD1	TRBV10-3	many	TRBJ2-1	CAISGSRDRVGNEQFF	TGTGCCATCAGTGGATCCCGGGACAGGGTGGGCAATGAGCAGTTCTTC
TRBD1	TRBV7-2	many	TRBJ2-3	CASSPAGTGTDTQYF	TGTGCCAGCAGCCCTGCCGGGACAGGGACAGATACGCAGTATTTT
NA	TRBV10-3	few	TRBJ2-5	CAISDPQETQYF	TGTGCCATCAGTGACCCCCAAGAGACCCAGTACTTC
NA	TRBV29-1	NA	TRBJ1-1	CSVQTDLNTEAFF	TGCAGCGTCCAGACAGATCTGAACACTGAAGCTTTCTTT
NA	TRBV20-1	NA	TRBJ2-7	CSGGRIEQYF	TGCTCGGGGGGCCGGATCGAGCAGTACTTC
TRBD2	TRBV7-9	many	TRBJ2-3	CASSLGREGRTDTQYF	TGTGCCAGCAGCTTAGGGCGGGAGGGCCGCACAGATACGCAGTATTTT
TRBD1	TRBV3-1	few	TRBJ2-1	CASSHGLKGARHEQFF	TGTGCCAGCAGCCACGGACTCAAGGGGGCCCGGCATGAGCAGTTCTTC